Only a few counts were recorded for the clone carrying this T cell receptor (beta chain). Time point denoted: pre-sensitization, week 0. Treatment given: therapeutic diphenylcyclopropenone sensitization with weekly scalp DPC. The data derive from a study of human T cells and chemical hapten exposure. Turning to the study itself: All patients underwent weekly scalp dosing with diphenylcyclopropenone for the full roughly 24-week study.

TCRdb re-analysed the RACE reads in MiXCR, keeping a single row per CDR3 protein. The sample contains about 380,000 distinct CDR3 sequences, 5% to 6.5% of which appear only once. Sequenced here: whole blood, sampled in connection with sensitization to the hapten diphenylcyclopropenone (DPC). The sequence was obtained from a woman in her fifties or sixties with alopecia areata. Some clones in this sample may be carry-over from other donors' samples.

CDR3: CASTRGQGGTDTQYF. The CDR3, as DNA: TGTGCCAGCACCCGGGGGCAGGGAGGGACAGATACGCAGTATTTT. The rearrangement joins TRBV2 to TRBJ2-3, with D perhaps TRBD2 (7 bases). The CDR3 is made up of 15 amino acids. V was cut by 7 bases and J by 3 bases, with 17 bases left in between. Germline assignment: CDR1 SNHLY and CDR2 FYNNEI.